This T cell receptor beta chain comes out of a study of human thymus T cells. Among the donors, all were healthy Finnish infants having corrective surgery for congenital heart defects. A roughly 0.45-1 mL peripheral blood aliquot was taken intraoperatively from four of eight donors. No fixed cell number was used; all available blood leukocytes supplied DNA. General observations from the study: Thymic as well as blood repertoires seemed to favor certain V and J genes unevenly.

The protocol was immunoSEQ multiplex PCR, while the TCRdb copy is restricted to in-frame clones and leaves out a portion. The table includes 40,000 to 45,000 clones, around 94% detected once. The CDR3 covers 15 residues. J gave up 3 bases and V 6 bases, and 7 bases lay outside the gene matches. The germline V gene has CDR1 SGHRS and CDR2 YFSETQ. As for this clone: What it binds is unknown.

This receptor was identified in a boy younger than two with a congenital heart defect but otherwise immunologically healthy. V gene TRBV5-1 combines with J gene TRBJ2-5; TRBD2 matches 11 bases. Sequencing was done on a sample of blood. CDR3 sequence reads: CASTLHSGGEETQYF. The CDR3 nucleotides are TGCGCCAGCACCTTACATAGCGGGGGGGAAGAGACCCAGTACTTC. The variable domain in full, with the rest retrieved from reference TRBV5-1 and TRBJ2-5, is KAGVTQTPRYLIKTRGQQVTLSCSPISGHRSVSWYQQTPGQGLQFLFEYFSETQRNKGNFPGRFSGRQFSNSRSEMNVSTLELGDSALYLCASTLHSGGEETQYFGPGTRLLVL.